The clone carrying this T cell receptor beta chain turned up a few times. These data originate in a study of pediatric ulcerative colitis. Trimming stripped 3 bases from V and 1 base from J, with 13 bases between. Germline-derived CDR1 and CDR2 are LNHDA and SQIVND (reference sequence). CDR3 length: 16 amino acids. Sequencing depth was up to 500,000 reads per sample. Sequenced by immunoSEQ multiplex PCR; TCRdb stores in-frame clones only, minus some. The sample shows about 64,000 clones, about 90% of them seen only once. The chain is built from TRBV19 and TRBJ1-3; D not resolved. Input material: blood. This receptor was taken from a boy between 5 and 17 years old with severe ulcerative colitis. In nucleotides, the CDR3 is TGTGCCAGTAGTATCCCTCCCAGCAGGTCTGGAAACACCATATATTTT. Its translation is CASSIPPSRSGNTIYF. Full variable domain (remainder filled in from reference TRBV19 and TRBJ1-3): DGGITQSPKYLFRKEGQNVTLSCEQNLNHDAMYWYRQDPGQGLRLIYYSQIVNDFQKGDIAEGYSVSREKKESFPLTVTSAQKNPTAFYLCASSIPPSRSGNTIYFGEGSWLTVV.